This TCR beta chain is from a study of T cell responses to AZD1222 COVID-19 vaccine. Overall study results and limits: Repertoires in all cases were sampled only once the peak T cell response had passed. Of the AZD1222 recipients, only five to seven were seropositive at baseline. Reportedly, close to half of spike-specific TCRs are directed against unmutated variant regions. Recipients of two AZD1222 doses showed rising Spike-specific TCR breadth and depth.

The repertoire was sequenced with immunoSEQ multiplex PCR; TCRdb's copy has only in-frame clones and lacks some. The table has tens of thousands of clones, over 80% seen once. V lost 4 bases, J lost 0 bases, and 3 bases stayed unmatched. The CDR3 is 18 amino acids. Germline V CDR1 and CDR2: MRHNA, SNTAGT. Remarks on this clone: The antigen remains undetermined.

This specimen was peripheral blood, taken 28 days after the second AZD1222 dose. This clonotype was obtained from an adult who received the AZD1222 COVID-19 vaccine. The chain couples TRBV6-4 to TRBJ2-1, with 16 positions matching TRBD2. The CDR3 sequence is CASSAGLAGGSSYNEQFF. CDR3 sequence (DNA): TGTGCCAGCAGTGCGGGACTAGCGGGAGGGAGCTCCTACAATGAGCAGTTCTTC.